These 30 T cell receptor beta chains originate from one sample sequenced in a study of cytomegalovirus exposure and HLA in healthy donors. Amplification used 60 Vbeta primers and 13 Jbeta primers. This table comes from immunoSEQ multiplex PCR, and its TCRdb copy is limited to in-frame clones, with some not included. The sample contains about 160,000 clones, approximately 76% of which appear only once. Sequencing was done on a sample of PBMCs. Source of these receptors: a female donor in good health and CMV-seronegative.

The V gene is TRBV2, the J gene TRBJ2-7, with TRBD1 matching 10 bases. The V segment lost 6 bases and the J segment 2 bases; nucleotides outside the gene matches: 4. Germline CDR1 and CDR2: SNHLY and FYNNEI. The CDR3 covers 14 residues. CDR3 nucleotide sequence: TGTGCCAGCAGCTGGACAGGGGGACCCTACGAGCAGTACTTC. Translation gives CASSWTGGPYEQYF.

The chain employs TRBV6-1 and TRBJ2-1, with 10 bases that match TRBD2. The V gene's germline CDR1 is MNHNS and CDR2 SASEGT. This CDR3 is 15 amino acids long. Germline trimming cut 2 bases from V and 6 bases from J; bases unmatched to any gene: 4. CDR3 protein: CASSELAGVINEQFF. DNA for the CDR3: TGTGCCAGCAGTGAACTAGCGGGAGTTATCAATGAGCAGTTCTTC.

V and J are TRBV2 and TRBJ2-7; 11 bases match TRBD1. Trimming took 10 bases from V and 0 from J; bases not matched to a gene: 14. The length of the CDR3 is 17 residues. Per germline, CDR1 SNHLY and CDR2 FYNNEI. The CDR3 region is CAITPGQGENYSYEQYF. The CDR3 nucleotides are TGTGCCATCACGCCGGGACAGGGGGAAAATTACTCCTACGAGCAGTACTTC. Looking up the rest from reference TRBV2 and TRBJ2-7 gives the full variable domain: EPEVTQTPSHQVTQMGQEVILRCVPISNHLYFYWYRQILGQKVEFLVSFYNNEISEKSEIFDDQFSVERPDGSNFTLKIRSTKLEDSAMYFCAITPGQGENYSYEQYFGPGTRLTVT.

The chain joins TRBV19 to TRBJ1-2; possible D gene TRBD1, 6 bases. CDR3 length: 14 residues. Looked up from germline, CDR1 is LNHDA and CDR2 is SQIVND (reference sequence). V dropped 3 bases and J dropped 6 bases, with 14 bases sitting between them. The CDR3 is CASSIKTGSHGYTF. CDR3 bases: TGTGCCAGTAGTATTAAAACAGGGTCTCATGGCTACACCTTC.

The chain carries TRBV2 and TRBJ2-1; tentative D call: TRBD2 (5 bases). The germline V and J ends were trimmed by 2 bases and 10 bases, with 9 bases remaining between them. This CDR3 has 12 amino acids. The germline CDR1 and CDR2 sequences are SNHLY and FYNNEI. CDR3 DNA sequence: TGTGCCAGCAGTGAATACAGCGGAGAGCAGTTCTTC. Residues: CASSEYSGEQFF.

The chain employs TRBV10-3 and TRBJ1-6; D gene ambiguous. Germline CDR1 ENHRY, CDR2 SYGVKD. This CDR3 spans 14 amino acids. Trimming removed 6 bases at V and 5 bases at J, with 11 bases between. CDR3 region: CAIRGRPDNSPLHF. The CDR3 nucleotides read TGTGCCATCAGGGGGAGACCAGATAATTCACCCCTCCACTTT.

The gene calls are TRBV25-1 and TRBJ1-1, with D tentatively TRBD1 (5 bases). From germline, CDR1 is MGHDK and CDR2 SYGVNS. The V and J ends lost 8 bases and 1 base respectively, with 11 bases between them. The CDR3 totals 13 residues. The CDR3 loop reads CASVDITNTEAFF. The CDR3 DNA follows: TGTGCCAGCGTGGACATCACGAACACTGAAGCTTTCTTT.

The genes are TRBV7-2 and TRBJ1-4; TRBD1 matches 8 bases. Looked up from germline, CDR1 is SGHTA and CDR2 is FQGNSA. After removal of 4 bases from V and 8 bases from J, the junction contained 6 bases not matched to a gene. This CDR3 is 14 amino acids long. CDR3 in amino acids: CASSYDRGREKLFF. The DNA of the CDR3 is TGTGCCAGCAGCTACGACAGGGGAAGGGAAAAACTGTTTTTT.

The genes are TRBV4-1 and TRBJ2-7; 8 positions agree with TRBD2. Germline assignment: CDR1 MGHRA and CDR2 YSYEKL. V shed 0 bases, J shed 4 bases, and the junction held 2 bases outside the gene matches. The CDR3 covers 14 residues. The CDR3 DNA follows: TGCGCCAGCAGCCAAGACGCGGGGGGATACGAGCAGTACTTC. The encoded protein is CASSQDAGGYEQYF.

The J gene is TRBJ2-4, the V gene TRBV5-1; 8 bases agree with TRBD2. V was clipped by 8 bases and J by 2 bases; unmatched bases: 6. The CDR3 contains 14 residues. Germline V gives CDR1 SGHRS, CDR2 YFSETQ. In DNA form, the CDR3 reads TGCGCCAGTTCAGCGGGGGATTCCAAAAACATTCAGTACTTC. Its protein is CASSAGDSKNIQYF.

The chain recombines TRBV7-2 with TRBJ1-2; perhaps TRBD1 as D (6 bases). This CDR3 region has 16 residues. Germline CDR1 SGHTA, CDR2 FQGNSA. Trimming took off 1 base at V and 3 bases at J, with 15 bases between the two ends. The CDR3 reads CASSLGQGSVDYGYTF. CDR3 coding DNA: TGTGCCAGCAGCTTAGGTCAGGGGTCGGTGGACTATGGCTACACCTTC.

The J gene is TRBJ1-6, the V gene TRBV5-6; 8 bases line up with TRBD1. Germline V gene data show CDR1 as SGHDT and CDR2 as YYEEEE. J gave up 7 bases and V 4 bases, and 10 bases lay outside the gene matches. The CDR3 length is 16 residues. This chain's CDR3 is CASSGGTGVPNSPLHF. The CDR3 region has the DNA TGTGCCAGCAGCGGGGGGACAGGAGTGCCGAATTCACCCCTCCACTTT. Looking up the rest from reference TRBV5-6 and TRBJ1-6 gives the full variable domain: DAGVTQSPTHLIKTRGQQVTLRCSPKSGHDTVSWYQQALGQGPQFIFQYYEEEERQRGNFPDRFSGHQFPNYSSELNVNALLLGDSALYLCASSGGTGVPNSPLHFGNGTRLTVT.

CDR3 sequence: CASRKQGANQPQHF. In DNA form, the CDR3 reads TGTGCCAGCAGGAAACAGGGGGCCAATCAGCCCCAGCATTTT. The V call is TRBV28, the J call TRBJ1-5; TRBD1 matches at 9 bases. Trimming removed 6 bases from V and 3 bases from J; junction bases left unmatched: 3. The CDR3 has 14 residues. In germline, CDR1 is MDHEN, CDR2 SYDVKM.

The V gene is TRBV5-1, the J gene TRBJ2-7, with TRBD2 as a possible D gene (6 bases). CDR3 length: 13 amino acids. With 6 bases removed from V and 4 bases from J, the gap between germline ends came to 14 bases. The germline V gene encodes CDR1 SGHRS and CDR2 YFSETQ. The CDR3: CASTRGLAYEQYF. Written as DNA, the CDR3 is TGCGCCAGCACTCGTGGGCTAGCGTACGAGCAGTACTTC.

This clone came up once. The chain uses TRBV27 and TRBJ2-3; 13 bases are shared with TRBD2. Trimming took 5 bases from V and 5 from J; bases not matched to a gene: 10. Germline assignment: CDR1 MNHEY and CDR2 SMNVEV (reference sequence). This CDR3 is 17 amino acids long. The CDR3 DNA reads TGTGCCAGCAGTCCGGGGACTAGCGGGGTATGGGGAGATACGCAGTATTTT. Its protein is CASSPGTSGVWGDTQYF.

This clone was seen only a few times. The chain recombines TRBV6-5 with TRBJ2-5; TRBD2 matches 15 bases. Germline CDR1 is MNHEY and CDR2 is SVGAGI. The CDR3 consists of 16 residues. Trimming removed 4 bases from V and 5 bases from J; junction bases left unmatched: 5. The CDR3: CASSSGLAGGPETQYF. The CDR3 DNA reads TGTGCCAGCAGTTCCGGACTAGCGGGAGGGCCTGAGACCCAGTACTTC.

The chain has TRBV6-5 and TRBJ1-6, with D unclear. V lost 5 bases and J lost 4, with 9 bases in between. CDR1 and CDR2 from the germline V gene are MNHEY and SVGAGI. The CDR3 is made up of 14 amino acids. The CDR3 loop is CASSAGPYNSPLHF. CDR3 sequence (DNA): TGTGCCAGCAGTGCGGGCCCTTATAATTCACCCCTCCACTTT.

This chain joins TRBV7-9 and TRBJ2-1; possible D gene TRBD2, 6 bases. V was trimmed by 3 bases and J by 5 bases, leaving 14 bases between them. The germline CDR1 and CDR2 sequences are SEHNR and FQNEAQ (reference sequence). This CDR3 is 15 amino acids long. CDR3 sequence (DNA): TGTGCCAGCAGCTTTATGAGGGGAGGCGACAATGAGCAGTTCTTC. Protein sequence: CASSFMRGGDNEQFF.

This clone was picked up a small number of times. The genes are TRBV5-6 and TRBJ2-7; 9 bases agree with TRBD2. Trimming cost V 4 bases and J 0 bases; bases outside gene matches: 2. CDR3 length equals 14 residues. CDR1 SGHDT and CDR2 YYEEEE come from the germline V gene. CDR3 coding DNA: TGTGCCAGCAGCGCGGGACTAGCCTCCTACGAGCAGTACTTC. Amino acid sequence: CASSAGLASYEQYF.

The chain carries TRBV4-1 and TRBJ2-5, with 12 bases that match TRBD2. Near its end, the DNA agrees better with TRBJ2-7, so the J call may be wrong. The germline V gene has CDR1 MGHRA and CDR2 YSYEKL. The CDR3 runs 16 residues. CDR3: CASSQRASGRAYEQYF. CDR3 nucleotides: TGCGCCAGCAGCCAGAGGGCTAGCGGGAGGGCCTACGAGCAGTACTTC.

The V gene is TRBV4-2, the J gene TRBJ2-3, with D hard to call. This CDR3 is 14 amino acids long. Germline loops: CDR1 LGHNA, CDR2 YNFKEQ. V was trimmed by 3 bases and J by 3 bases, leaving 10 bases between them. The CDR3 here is CASSHDTRTDTQYF. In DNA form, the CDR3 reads TGTGCCAGCAGCCATGACACCCGAACAGATACGCAGTATTTT.

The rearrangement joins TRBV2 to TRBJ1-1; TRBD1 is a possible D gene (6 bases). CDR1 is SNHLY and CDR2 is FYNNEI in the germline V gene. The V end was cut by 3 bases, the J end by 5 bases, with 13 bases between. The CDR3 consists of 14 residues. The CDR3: CASSDPTGMTEAFF. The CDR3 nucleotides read TGTGCCAGCAGTGACCCCACAGGGATGACTGAAGCTTTCTTT. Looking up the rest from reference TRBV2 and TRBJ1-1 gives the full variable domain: EPEVTQTPSHQVTQMGQEVILRCVPISNHLYFYWYRQILGQKVEFLVSFYNNEISEKSEIFDDQFSVERPDGSNFTLKIRSTKLEDSAMYFCASSDPTGMTEAFFGQGTRLTVV.

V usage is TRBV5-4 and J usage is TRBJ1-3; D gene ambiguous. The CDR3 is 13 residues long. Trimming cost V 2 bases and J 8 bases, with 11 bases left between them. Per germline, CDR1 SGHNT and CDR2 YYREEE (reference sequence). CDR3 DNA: TGTGCCAGCAGCTTTTTTCGCCAGGACACCATATATTTT. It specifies CASSFFRQDTIYF. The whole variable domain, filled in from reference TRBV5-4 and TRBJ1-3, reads ETGVTQSPTHLIKTRGQQVTLRCSSQSGHNTVSWYQQALGQGPQFIFQYYREEENGRGNFPPRFSGLQFPNYSSELNVNALELDDSALYLCASSFFRQDTIYFGEGSWLTVV.

CDR3: CASSSYWPGTGDGYTF. The CDR3, as DNA: TGTGCCAGCAGCTCCTATTGGCCGGGAACAGGGGACGGCTACACCTTC. This sequence joins TRBV7-9 and TRBJ1-2; TRBD1 matches at 7 bases. Germline loops: CDR1 SEHNR, CDR2 FQNEAQ (reference sequence). J lost 8 bases, V lost 4 bases, and 16 bases had no gene match. CDR3 length: 16 amino acids.

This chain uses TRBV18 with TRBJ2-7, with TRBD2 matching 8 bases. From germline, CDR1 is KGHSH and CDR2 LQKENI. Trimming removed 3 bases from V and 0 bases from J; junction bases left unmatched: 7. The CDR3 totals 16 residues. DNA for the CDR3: TGTGCCAGCTCACCTGAGGCTAGCGGGCTCTCCTACGAGCAGTACTTC. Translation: CASSPEASGLSYEQYF.

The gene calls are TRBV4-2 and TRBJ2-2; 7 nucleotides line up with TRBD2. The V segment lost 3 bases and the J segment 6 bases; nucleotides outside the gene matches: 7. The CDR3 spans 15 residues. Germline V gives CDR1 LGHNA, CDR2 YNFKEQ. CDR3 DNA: TGTGCCAGCAGCCATCCCGGGACTACCCCCGGGGAGCTGTTTTTT. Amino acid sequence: CASSHPGTTPGELFF.

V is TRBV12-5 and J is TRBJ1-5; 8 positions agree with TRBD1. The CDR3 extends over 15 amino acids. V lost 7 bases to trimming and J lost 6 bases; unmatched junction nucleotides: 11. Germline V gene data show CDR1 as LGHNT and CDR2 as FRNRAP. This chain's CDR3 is CASARLRGLSQPQHF. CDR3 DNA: TGTGCTAGTGCCCGACTCAGGGGGCTGAGTCAGCCCCAGCATTTT.

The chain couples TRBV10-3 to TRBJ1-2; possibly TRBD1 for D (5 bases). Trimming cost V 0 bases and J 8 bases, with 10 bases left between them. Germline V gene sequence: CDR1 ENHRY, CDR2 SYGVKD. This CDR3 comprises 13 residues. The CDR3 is CAISESGRGGYTF. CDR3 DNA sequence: TGTGCCATCAGTGAGTCCGGGAGGGGAGGCTACACCTTC.

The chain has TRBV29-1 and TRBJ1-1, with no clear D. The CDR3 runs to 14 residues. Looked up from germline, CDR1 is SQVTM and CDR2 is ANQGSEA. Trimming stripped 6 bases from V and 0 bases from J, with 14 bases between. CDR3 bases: TGCAGCGTCACACTGGGCTATATGAACACTGAAGCTTTCTTT. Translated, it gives CSVTLGYMNTEAFF. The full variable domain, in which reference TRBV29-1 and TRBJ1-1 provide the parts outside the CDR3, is SAVISQKPSRDICQRGTSLTIQCQVDSQVTMMFWYRQQPGQSLTLIATANQGSEATYESGFVIDKFPISRPNLTFSTLTVSNMSPEDSSIYLCSVTLGYMNTEAFFGQGTRLTVV.

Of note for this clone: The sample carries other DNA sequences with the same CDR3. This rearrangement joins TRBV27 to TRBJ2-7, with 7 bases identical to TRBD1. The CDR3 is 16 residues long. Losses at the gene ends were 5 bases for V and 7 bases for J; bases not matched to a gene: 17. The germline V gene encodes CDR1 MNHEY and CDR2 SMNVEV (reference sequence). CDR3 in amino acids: CASSALRRGGLGEQYF. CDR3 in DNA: TGTGCCAGCAGTGCATTAAGGCGAGGGGGCCTTGGGGAGCAGTACTTC.